The text below deals with one T cell receptor beta chain. Its antigen is still unknown. J lost 6 bases, V lost 6 bases, and 7 bases had no gene match. Germline lookup yields CDR1 MRHNA and CDR2 SNTAGT. This CDR3 is built from 14 residues. The data are from a study of Ad26.COV2.S vaccination and SARS-CoV-2 variants. As for the study in general: Once or twice, 56 days apart, Ad26.COV2.S was delivered intramuscularly.

Documented treatment: over 15 received Ad26.COV2.S at low or high dose, single or two shots; several received placebo; per-sample allocation not given. Sampling occurred on day 63 after the first vaccine or placebo injection. Boston provided a donor who was an adult aged 18-55 years. Clones were sequenced by immunoSEQ multiplex PCR, and TCRdb holds only the in-frame ones, with some missing. This table holds 380,000 or so clones, around 89% found once. Study-level findings and limits: Reported post-vaccination CD8+ and CD4+ T cell responses to spike showed substantial breadth. Vaccine recipients showed a spike-specific TCR breadth that was higher than in placebo recipients.

The sample here was peripheral blood, taken in a trial of Ad26.COV2.S vaccine versus placebo. The origin of this receptor is a person between 18 and 65 years old who received the Ad26.COV2.S COVID-19 vaccine or a placebo. The rearrangement links TRBV6-4 to TRBJ2-2; TRBD1 agrees at 7 bases. The CDR3 is CASRGQTGSGELFF. The CDR3 bases are TGTGCCAGCAGGGGACAGACGGGCTCCGGGGAGCTGTTTTTT.